This T cell receptor (beta chain) was captured by sequencing in a study of human T cells and chemical hapten exposure. Points from the study as a whole: Among expanded TCRs, significantly more large CDR3 similarity clusters formed than among controls.

Noted time point: patch test 1, 2 weeks after DPC sensitization. Treatment noted: therapeutic diphenylcyclopropenone sensitization with weekly scalp DPC. This clonotype showed up many times. As yet, its antigen is unknown. From the RACE reads, TCRdb called clonotypes with MiXCR, one entry per CDR3 protein. The sample lists around 100,000 distinct CDR3 sequences, about 11% seen once, with 3% to 4.5% in the top ten. In germline, CDR1 is GTSNPN, CDR2 SVGIG (reference sequence). The trim removed 3 bases at V and 4 bases at J, leaving 6 bases unmatched. This CDR3 spans 14 amino acids. Sequencing used whole blood, obtained in connection with sensitization to the hapten diphenylcyclopropenone (DPC). The TCR comes from a woman between 40 and 50 years old with alopecia areata. Some clones in this sample may be carry-over from other donors' samples. The chain uses TRBV30 and TRBJ2-1; 7 nucleotides match TRBD2. CDR3 in amino acids: CAWRRASGYNEQFF. The CDR3 coding sequence is TGTGCCTGGAGACGGGCTAGCGGATACAATGAGCAGTTCTTC.